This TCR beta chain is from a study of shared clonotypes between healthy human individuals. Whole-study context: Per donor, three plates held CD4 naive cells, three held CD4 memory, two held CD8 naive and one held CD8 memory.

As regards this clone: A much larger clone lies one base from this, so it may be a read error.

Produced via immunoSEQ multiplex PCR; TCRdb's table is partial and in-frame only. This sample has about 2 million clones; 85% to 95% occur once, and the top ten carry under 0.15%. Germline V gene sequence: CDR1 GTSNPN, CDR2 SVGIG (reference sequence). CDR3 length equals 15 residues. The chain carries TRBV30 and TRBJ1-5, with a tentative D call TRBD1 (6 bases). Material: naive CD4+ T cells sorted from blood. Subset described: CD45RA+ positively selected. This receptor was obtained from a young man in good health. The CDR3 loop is CTWRPTGGMGQPQHF. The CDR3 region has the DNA TGTACCTGGAGACCGACAGGCGGTATGGGGCAGCCCCAGCATTTT.